The present entry profiles one TCR beta chain with its context. The clone's antigen remains unknown. No base qualities exist here, and no much larger clone lies one base off it. The sample is drawn from a study of blood T cell repertoires in COVID-19 (dated by TCRdb to 2018 to 2020). Turning to the overall study: The collaborator samples originated in the United States, Italy and Spain and spanned the acute and convalescent phases of COVID-19. The material from the prospective study consisted of cDNA or gDNA derived from T cells, B-cell-depleted T cells, or PBMCs. The dataset comprised deeply sampled blood TCRbeta repertoires from subjects exposed to, actively infected with, or recovered from COVID-19. A freely available public database, intended as a resource for researchers studying the immune response to SARS-CoV-2, is where the repertoires were released. The samples were drawn from two sources: the first 160 participants of the ongoing ImmuneRACE study, and fewer than 1,500 subjects contributed by 6 global collaborators. A de-identified subject ID, COVID-19 status, age in years and sex were almost always included in the sample metadata. HLA class I and class II types, where available, came from metadata supplied by the sample provider rather than from assay-based typing.

Enrolling through a virtual design, the prospective study's participants ranged in age from roughly 18 to 95 years and lived across some 22 United States geographic areas. To assign participants to cohorts, the prospective study relied on clinical history that participants themselves reported in a screening survey and a study questionnaire. Recovered participants in ImmuneRACE Cohort 3 were defined as having two consecutive negative NP/OP PCR tests, clearance from a healthcare professional, or resolution of symptoms. Mobile phlebotomists in the prospective study collected whole blood, serum and a nasopharyngeal or oropharyngeal swab from every participant. Prospective study participants could optionally give additional blood draws and questionnaires over an approximately two-month period. Prospective study blood samples were shipped either frozen or at room temperature before DNA extraction. Summary of the overall study and its limitations: The quantity of clinical and demographic metadata differed by source and by participant and was supplied without curation.

Sequences SGHRS (CDR1) and YFSETQ (CDR2) are obtained from the germline V gene. V lost 0 bases and J lost 5 bases, and the count of bases not matched to a germline gene is 2. The CDR3 covers 16 residues, taking in both the cysteine and the phenylalanine. The retained sequence is limited to the CDR3, 48 bases, with the frame set at the first base. TCRbeta CDR3 regions were amplified from genomic DNA by means of the immunoSEQ Assay, a bias-controlled multiplex PCR. The paper's data handling went like this. Within the assay, amplification of reference gene primers was used to estimate how many nucleated cells each sample contained. To quantify the absolute abundance of each unique TCRbeta CDR3 rearrangement, sequence reads were collapsed and filtered. For each sample, productive Simpson clonality was calculated as the square root of Simpson's diversity index over productive rearrangements. TCRdb took over this immuneACCESS table, retaining in-frame rearrangements with V and J assigned. Such tables are incomplete; in checked studies, under half of the missing clones stem from an unresolved V gene, and the remainder is unexplained. V, J and clone size derive from that table, while D and trimming were established from the DNA sequence. This sample holds more than 150,000 clones; 60% to 80% were observed only once. The ten largest make up roughly 17% of the sample.

The sample was PBMCs or T cells enriched from blood (not recorded which). This clonotype was sampled from a woman aged 45-59 years who had recovered from COVID-19. The rearrangement combines TRBV5-1 with TRBJ2-2; 12 central nucleotides agree with TRBD2. The CDR3 region reads CASSLALAGGTGELFF. The nucleotide sequence is TGCGCCAGCAGCTTGGCCCTAGCGGGAGGGACCGGGGAGCTGTTTTTT.